These 30 T cell receptor beta chains came from one sample sequenced in a study of T-cell reconstitution after alpha-beta-depleted transplantation in children. A library of TCRbeta sequences, prepared with unique molecular identifiers, was generated. MiXCR was run by TCRdb on the PCR reads, yielding one entry per CDR3 protein. Of more than 150,000 distinct CDR3 sequences listed, over 5.5% were seen once; the top ten hold 3% to 3.5%. This specimen consisted of PBMCs from the stem cell graft donor, obtained from the stem cell graft. The receptors were sampled from a human donor who donated a stem cell graft to a child with Wiskott-Aldrich syndrome.

The table lists this clonotype with many counts. J is TRBJ2-1 and V is TRBV20-1, with 14 bases identical to TRBD2. This CDR3 is 16 amino acids long. Looked up from germline, CDR1 is DFQATT and CDR2 is SNEGSKA (reference sequence). Germline trimming cut 1 base from V and 5 bases from J; bases unmatched to any gene: 4. The CDR3 DNA reads as TGCAGTGCTAGAGCCGCGACTAGCGGGAGGGACAATGAGCAGTTCTTC. It specifies CSARAATSGRDNEQFF.

In its sample, this clonotype was seen a few times. This chain joins TRBV14 and TRBJ1-1; unclear D gene. CDR3 size: 14 residues. V lost 1 base to trimming and J lost 3 bases, with 9 bases between them. Germline values: CDR1 SGHDN, CDR2 FVKESK. CDR3 nucleotide sequence: TGTGCCAGCAGCCAAGTAGGCCACTACACTGAAGCTTTCTTT. Translating gives CASSQVGHYTEAFF.

Remarks on this clonotype: One base away lies a much larger clone, so this may be a sequencing read error. CDR3 nucleotide sequence: TGCAGTGCTACCAGCAGGAGGAACAATGAGCAGTTCTTC. Protein sequence: CSATSRRNNEQFF. J is TRBJ2-1 and V is TRBV20-1, with D possibly being TRBD2 (5 bases). The V and J ends lost 4 bases and 5 bases respectively, with 12 bases between them. CDR1 and CDR2 (germline): DFQATT, SNEGSKA (reference sequence). The CDR3 covers 13 residues.

This clonotype was observed many times. The rearrangement uses TRBV10-1 and TRBJ1-1; no reliable D call. CDR1 WNHNN and CDR2 SYGVQD come from the germline V gene (reference sequence). This CDR3 spans 14 amino acids. V gave up 1 base and J gave up 4 bases, with 10 bases separating them. The CDR3 coding sequence is TGCGCCAGCAGTGAGTTTTCAGCCGGCACTGAAGCTTTCTTT. Encoded protein: CASSEFSAGTEAFF.

This clonotype was picked up many times. The CDR3 nucleotides are TGTGCCAGCAGCTTGAAAAAGCCTCCATATGGCTACACCTTC. Translation gives CASSLKKPPYGYTF. J is TRBJ1-2 and V is TRBV7-8; D uncertain. Germline-derived CDR1 and CDR2 are SGHVS and FQNEAQ. The V gene lost 3 bases and the J gene lost 5 bases, with 13 bases spanning the gap. The CDR3 extends over 14 amino acids.

The table lists this clonotype with many counts. The rearrangement links TRBV27 to TRBJ2-7; 9 bases align to TRBD1. Trimming at V came to 6 bases and at J to 3 bases, leaving 6 bases not matched to a gene. Germline-derived CDR1 and CDR2 are MNHEY and SMNVEV (reference sequence). CDR3 size: 14 residues. The CDR3 is CASSYRDRVYEQYF. CDR3 nucleotides: TGTGCCAGCAGCTACCGGGACAGGGTCTACGAGCAGTACTTC.

This clonotype was recorded at least ten times. This rearrangement joins TRBV5-1 to TRBJ2-1, with 11 bases matching TRBD2. Trimming cost V 6 bases and J 6 bases; bases outside gene matches: 8. The length of the CDR3 is 15 residues. Per germline, CDR1 SGHRS and CDR2 YFSETQ. CDR3 loop: CASNPLAGGPNEQFF. CDR3 sequence (DNA): TGCGCCAGCAACCCCCTAGCGGGGGGTCCCAATGAGCAGTTCTTC.

Ten or more counts support this clonotype. The chain has TRBV20-1 and TRBJ2-5; the match to TRBD1 covers 8 bases. CDR3 length equals 13 residues. CDR1 and CDR2 from the germline V gene are DFQATT and SNEGSKA (reference sequence). The V segment lost 4 bases and the J segment 2 bases; nucleotides outside the gene matches: 3. CDR3 sequence (DNA): TGCAGTGCTACATACAGGGGGCAAGAGACCCAGTACTTC. It encodes CSATYRGQETQYF.

This clonotype was found many times. Here the CDR3 reads CASSLRTGLYGYTF. CDR3 sequence (DNA): TGTGCCAGCAGCTTACGGACAGGGCTCTATGGCTACACCTTC. The chain links TRBV7-8 to TRBJ1-2, with 8 bases lining up with TRBD1. CDR1 is SGHVS and CDR2 is FQNEAQ in the germline V gene. The CDR3 is 14 residues long. With V trimmed by 2 bases and J by 4 bases, 3 bases remained unmatched. Variable domain in full (rest from reference TRBV7-8 and TRBJ1-2): GAGVSQSPRYKVAKRGQDVALRCDPISGHVSLFWYQQALGQGPEFLTYFQNEAQLDKSGLPSDRFFAERPEGSVSTLKIQRTQQEDSAVYLCASSLRTGLYGYTFGSGTRLTVV.

This clonotype has a count of ten or more. V is TRBV6-1 and J is TRBJ1-1; a possible D gene is TRBD1 (5 bases). CDR3 length equals 15 residues. Germline CDR1 MNHNS, CDR2 SASEGT. Trimming pared 6 bases from V and 1 base from J, leaving 15 bases between. CDR3 residues: CASRSGGLENTEAFF. CDR3 nucleotides: TGTGCCAGCAGGTCTGGGGGATTGGAGAACACTGAAGCTTTCTTT.

In its sample, this clonotype was seen many times. V gene TRBV10-3 combines with J gene TRBJ2-2; 7 bases are shared with TRBD2. Losses at the gene ends were 5 bases for V and 7 bases for J; bases not matched to a gene: 16. Per the germline V gene, CDR1 is ENHRY and CDR2 is SYGVKD. The CDR3 has 17 amino acids. As DNA, the CDR3 is TGTGCCATCAGTCCCAGGTCCTCAGGGAGGGAAGGCGGGGAGCTGTTTTTT. Protein sequence: CAISPRSSGREGGELFF.

The V gene is TRBV7-9, the J gene TRBJ2-3; D gene unclear. Looked up from germline, CDR1 is SEHNR and CDR2 is FQNEAQ (reference sequence). The CDR3 contains 13 residues. Trimming took 0 bases from V and 6 from J, leaving 7 bases between them. The CDR3 region is CASSLARGDTQYF. The DNA of the CDR3 is TGTGCCAGCAGCTTAGCCCGTGGTGATACGCAGTATTTT.

In this sample, this clonotype turned up a few times. The rearrangement links TRBV5-1 to TRBJ2-1, with 10 positions matching TRBD2. CDR1 is SGHRS, CDR2 YFSETQ, per germline. The V gene end was trimmed by 3 bases and the J gene end by 0 bases; junction bases not matched to a gene: 12. The CDR3 consists of 19 residues. The CDR3 DNA sequence: TGCGCCAGCAGCTCCGGACTAGCGGTCTCTGGAAGCTCCTACAATGAGCAGTTCTTC. The encoded protein is CASSSGLAVSGSSYNEQFF.

This clonotype has ten or more counts. The chain joins TRBV12-3 or TRBV12-4 to TRBJ2-3; D is undetermined. The length of the CDR3 is 13 residues. The V end lost 1 base, the J end lost 0 bases, and 2 bases lay between the germline ends. The CDR3: CASSLVSTDTQYF. The CDR3 coding sequence is TGTGCCAGCAGTTTAGTGAGCACAGATACGCAGTATTTT.

This clonotype was found many times. This rearrangement joins TRBV29-1 to TRBJ2-3; no clear D. The V end was cut by 4 bases, the J end by 1 base, with 0 bases between. Looked up from germline, CDR1 is SQVTM and CDR2 is ANQGSEA. This CDR3 has 10 residues. This CDR3 reads CSVGTDTQYF. CDR3 nucleotide sequence: TGCAGCGTTGGCACAGATACGCAGTATTTT.

This clonotype was seen repeatedly, ten times or more. In DNA form, the CDR3 reads TGTGCCAGCAGTTATCGCGGGACAGGGCTCTCCCACCCAAAGAACACTGAAGCTTTCTTT. This codes for CASSYRGTGLSHPKNTEAFF. The J gene is TRBJ1-1, the V gene TRBV6-2 or TRBV6-3, with 9 bases matching TRBD1. In germline, CDR1 is MNHEY, CDR2 SVGEGT. The CDR3 has 20 amino acids. Unmatched junction bases numbered 18, after V lost 3 bases and J lost 1 base.

The rearrangement uses TRBV27 and TRBJ2-3; D unclear. Deletions cut 1 base from V and 5 bases from J, with 4 bases between. CDR3 length: 12 residues. From germline, CDR1 is MNHEY and CDR2 SMNVEV (reference sequence). In DNA, the CDR3 is TGTGCCAGCAGTTTATTAGGAGATACGCAGTATTTT. This sequence encodes CASSLLGDTQYF.

The gene calls are TRBV2 and TRBJ1-5; maybe TRBD1 (5 bases). This CDR3 has 15 amino acids. The germline V and J ends were trimmed by 8 bases and 0 bases, with 14 bases remaining between them. Germline CDR1 SNHLY, CDR2 FYNNEI. The CDR3 coding sequence is TGTGCCAGCGGGGGGGGGGTAATTAGCAATCAGCCCCAGCATTTT. Its translation is CASGGGVISNQPQHF.

There are many counts of this clonotype. The chain couples TRBV7-9 to TRBJ2-1; perhaps TRBD2 as D (6 bases). The CDR3 consists of 13 residues. Trimming stripped 1 base from V and 12 bases from J, with 13 bases between. The germline CDR1 and CDR2 sequences are SEHNR and FQNEAQ (reference sequence). CDR3 in DNA: TGTGCCAGCAGCTTAGTTGGGGGGTTTGTGCAGTTCTTC. Protein: CASSLVGGFVQFF.

The table lists this clonotype with many counts. The chain joins TRBV27 to TRBJ1-5; unclear D gene. Germline V gene data show CDR1 as MNHEY and CDR2 as SMNVEV (reference sequence). V lost 5 bases and J 6 bases, leaving 17 bases between the germline ends. The CDR3 has 15 amino acids. Here the CDR3 reads CASSPSGSGRQPQHF. The CDR3 bases are TGTGCCAGCAGTCCGTCCGGGTCAGGACGTCAGCCCCAGCATTTT.

This clonotype occurred many times. The rearrangement uses TRBV29-1 and TRBJ2-7, with 9 nucleotides matching TRBD2. The trim removed 6 bases at V and 3 bases at J, leaving 9 bases unmatched. This CDR3 comprises 14 residues. The germline gives CDR1 SQVTM, CDR2 ANQGSEA. The CDR3 reads CSVEGLAGIYEQYF. CDR3 nucleotide sequence: TGCAGCGTGGAGGGCCTAGCGGGAATCTACGAGCAGTACTTC.

This clonotype was found a few times. V usage is TRBV30 and J usage is TRBJ2-2; D possibly corresponds to TRBD2 (6 bases). Germline V lookup: CDR1 GTSNPN, CDR2 SVGIG (reference sequence). The CDR3 length is 14 residues. V lost 3 bases and J lost 3, with 11 bases in between. The CDR3 region is CAWSAGPYTGELFF. CDR3 coding DNA: TGTGCCTGGAGCGCGGGACCATACACCGGGGAGCTGTTTTTT.

The chain links TRBV6-5 to TRBJ1-1, with D perhaps TRBD1 (5 bases). Per germline, CDR1 MNHEY and CDR2 SVGAGI. Trimming shortened V by 0 bases and J by 6 bases, and 11 bases separated the two germline ends. This CDR3 region has 14 residues. The CDR3 spells CASSYSPATAEAFF. CDR3 nucleotides: TGTGCCAGCAGTTACTCTCCCGCGACAGCTGAAGCTTTCTTT.

At least ten counts were recorded for this clonotype. The chain carries TRBV9 and TRBJ2-7; D perhaps matches TRBD2 (5 bases). The CDR3 runs 13 residues. Trimming cost V 3 bases and J 3 bases, with 10 bases left between them. The germline V gene has CDR1 SGDLS and CDR2 YYNGEE. The DNA for the CDR3 is TGTGCCAGCAGCGGGGAGCAAGGCTACGAGCAGTACTTC. Amino acid sequence: CASSGEQGYEQYF.

This clonotype was seen many times. This sequence joins TRBV19 and TRBJ2-5, with 11 bases matching TRBD2. J lost 3 bases, V lost 5 bases, and 8 bases had no gene match. The length of the CDR3 is 16 residues. Per the germline V gene, CDR1 is LNHDA and CDR2 is SQIVND (reference sequence). DNA of the CDR3: TGTGCCAGTAGTCCATTAGCGGGAGGGCCCGAAGAGACCCAGTACTTC. Protein: CASSPLAGGPEETQYF. Drawing the rest from reference TRBV19 and TRBJ2-5, the complete variable domain is DGGITQSPKYLFRKEGQNVTLSCEQNLNHDAMYWYRQDPGQGLRLIYYSQIVNDFQKGDIAEGYSVSREKKESFPLTVTSAQKNPTAFYLCASSPLAGGPEETQYFGPGTRLLVL.

This clonotype has at least ten counts. This chain connects TRBV7-2 to TRBJ2-3; unclear D gene. From germline, CDR1 is SGHTA and CDR2 FQGNSA. The ends were cut back, 4 bases at V and 4 bases at J, with 18 bases in the middle. There are 16 residues in the CDR3. CDR3 amino acids: CASSSLPASGADTQYF. CDR3 coding DNA: TGTGCCAGCAGCTCCCTACCCGCCTCCGGTGCAGATACGCAGTATTTT.

This clonotype has a count of ten or more. V is TRBV7-9 and J is TRBJ2-7; 9 nucleotides match TRBD1. V shed 5 bases and J 2 bases; nucleotides not matched to a gene: 7. This CDR3 has 15 residues. Germline assignment: CDR1 SEHNR and CDR2 FQNEAQ (reference sequence). CDR3 sequence (DNA): TGTGCCAGCAGCGCCCGGGACAGGGAAGCCTACGAGCAGTACTTC. Protein: CASSARDREAYEQYF.

The gene calls are TRBV30 and TRBJ2-2; unclear D gene. The CDR3 length is 16 residues. Germline assignment: CDR1 GTSNPN and CDR2 SVGIG (reference sequence). V was cut by 2 bases and J by 0 bases, with 13 bases left in between. The CDR3 bases are TGTGCCTGGAGTTCATCGAGAATATCGAACACCGGGGAGCTGTTTTTT. Protein sequence: CAWSSSRISNTGELFF.

This clonotype was counted a few times. The rearrangement links TRBV29-1 to TRBJ1-1, with TRBD1 identical over 9 bases. Germline-derived CDR1 and CDR2 are SQVTM and ANQGSEA. The trim removed 4 bases at V and 10 bases at J, leaving 7 bases unmatched. The CDR3 length is 12 residues. The CDR3 sequence is CSVAGTGRRAFF. For the CDR3, the DNA is TGCAGCGTTGCCGGGACAGGGCGTCGAGCTTTCTTT. The whole variable domain, filled in from reference TRBV29-1 and TRBJ1-1, reads SAVISQKPSRDICQRGTSLTIQCQVDSQVTMMFWYRQQPGQSLTLIATANQGSEATYESGFVIDKFPISRPNLTFSTLTVSNMSPEDSSIYLCSVAGTGRRAFFGQGTRLTVV.

This clonotype has a handful of counts. V gene TRBV24-1 combines with J gene TRBJ1-5, with TRBD1 as a possible D gene (5 bases). V lost 5 bases, J lost 1 base, and 8 bases lay in between. This CDR3 has 14 residues. Germline assignment: CDR1 KGHDR and CDR2 SFDVKD. CDR3 region: CATSGQGSNQPQHF. The DNA of the CDR3 is TGTGCCACCAGTGGGCAGGGAAGCAATCAGCCCCAGCATTTT.